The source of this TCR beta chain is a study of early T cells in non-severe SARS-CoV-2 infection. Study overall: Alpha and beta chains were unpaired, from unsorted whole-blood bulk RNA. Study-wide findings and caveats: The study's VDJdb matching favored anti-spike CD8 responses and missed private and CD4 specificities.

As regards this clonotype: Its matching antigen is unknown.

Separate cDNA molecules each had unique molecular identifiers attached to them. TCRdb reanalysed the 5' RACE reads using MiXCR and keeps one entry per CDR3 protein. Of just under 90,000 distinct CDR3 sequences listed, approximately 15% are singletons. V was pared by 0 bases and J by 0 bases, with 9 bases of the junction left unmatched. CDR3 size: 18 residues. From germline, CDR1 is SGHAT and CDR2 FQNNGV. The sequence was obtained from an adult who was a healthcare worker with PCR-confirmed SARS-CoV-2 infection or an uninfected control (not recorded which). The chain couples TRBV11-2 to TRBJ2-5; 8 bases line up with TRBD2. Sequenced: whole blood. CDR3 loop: CASSLDIGTSGYQETQYF. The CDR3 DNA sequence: TGTGCCAGCAGCTTAGATATAGGAACTAGCGGTTACCAAGAGACCCAGTACTTC.